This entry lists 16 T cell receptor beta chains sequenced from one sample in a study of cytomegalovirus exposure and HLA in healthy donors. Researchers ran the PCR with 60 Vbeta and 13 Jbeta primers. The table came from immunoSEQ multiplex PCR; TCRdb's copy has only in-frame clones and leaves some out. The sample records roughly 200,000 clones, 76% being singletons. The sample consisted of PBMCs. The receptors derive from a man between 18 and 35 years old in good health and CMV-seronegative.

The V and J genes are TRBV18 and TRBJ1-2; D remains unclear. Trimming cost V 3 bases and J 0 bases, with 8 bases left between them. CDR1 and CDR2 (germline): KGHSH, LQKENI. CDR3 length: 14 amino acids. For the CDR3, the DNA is TGTGCCAGCTCACCGACGACTACTAACTATGGCTACACCTTC. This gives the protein CASSPTTTNYGYTF.

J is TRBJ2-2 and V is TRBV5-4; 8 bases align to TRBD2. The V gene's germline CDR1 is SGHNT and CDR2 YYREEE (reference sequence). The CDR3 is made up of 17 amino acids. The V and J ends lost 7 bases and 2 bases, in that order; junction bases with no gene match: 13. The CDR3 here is CASRLASGPFNTGELFF. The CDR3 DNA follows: TGTGCCAGCCGTTTGGCTAGCGGGCCATTCAACACCGGGGAGCTGTTTTTT.

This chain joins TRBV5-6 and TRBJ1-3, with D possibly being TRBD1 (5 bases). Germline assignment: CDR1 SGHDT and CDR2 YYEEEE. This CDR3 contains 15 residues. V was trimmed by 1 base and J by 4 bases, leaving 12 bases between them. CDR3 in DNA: TGTGCCAGCAGCTTGACAGGCCTGGTAGGAAACACCATATATTTT. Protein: CASSLTGLVGNTIYF.

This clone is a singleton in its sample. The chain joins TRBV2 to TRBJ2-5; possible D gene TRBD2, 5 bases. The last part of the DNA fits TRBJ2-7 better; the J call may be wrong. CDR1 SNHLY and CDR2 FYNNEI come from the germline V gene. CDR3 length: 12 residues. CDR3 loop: CASTWESYEQYF. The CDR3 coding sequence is TGTGCCAGCACCTGGGAGTCCTACGAGCAGTACTTC.

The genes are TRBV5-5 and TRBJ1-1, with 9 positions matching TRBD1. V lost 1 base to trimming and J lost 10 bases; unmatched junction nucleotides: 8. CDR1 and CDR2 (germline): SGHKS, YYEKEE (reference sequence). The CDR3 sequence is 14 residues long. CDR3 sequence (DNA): TGTGCCAGCAGCTTGATCACAGGGGGCTCAGGAGCTTTCTTT. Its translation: CASSLITGGSGAFF. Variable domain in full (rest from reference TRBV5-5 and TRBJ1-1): DAGVTQSPTHLIKTRGQQVTLRCSPISGHKSVSWYQQVLGQGPQFIFQYYEKEERGRGNFPDRFSARQFPNYSSELNVNALLLGDSALYLCASSLITGGSGAFFGQGTRLTVV.

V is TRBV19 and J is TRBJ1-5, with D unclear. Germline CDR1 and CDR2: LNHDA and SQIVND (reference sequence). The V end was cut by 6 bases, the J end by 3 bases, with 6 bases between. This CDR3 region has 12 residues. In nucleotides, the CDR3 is TGTGCCAGTAGAACAGACAATCAGCCCCAGCATTTT. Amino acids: CASRTDNQPQHF. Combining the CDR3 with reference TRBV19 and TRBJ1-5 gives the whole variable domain DGGITQSPKYLFRKEGQNVTLSCEQNLNHDAMYWYRQDPGQGLRLIYYSQIVNDFQKGDIAEGYSVSREKKESFPLTVTSAQKNPTAFYLCASRTDNQPQHFGDGTRLSIL.

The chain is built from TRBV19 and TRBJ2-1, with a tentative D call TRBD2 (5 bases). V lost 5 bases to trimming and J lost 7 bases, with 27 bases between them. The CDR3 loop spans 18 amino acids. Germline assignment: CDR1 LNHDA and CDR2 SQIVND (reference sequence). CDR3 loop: CASSAPSQARRMGNEQFF. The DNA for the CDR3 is TGTGCCAGTAGTGCTCCCTCCCAGGCCCGGAGGATGGGGAATGAGCAGTTCTTC.

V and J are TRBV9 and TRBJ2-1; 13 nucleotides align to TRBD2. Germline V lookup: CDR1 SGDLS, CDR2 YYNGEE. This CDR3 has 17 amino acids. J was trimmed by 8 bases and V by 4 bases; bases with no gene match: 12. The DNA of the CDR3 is TGTGCCAGCAGCCCACCGGTAGGACTAGCGGGAGTGGATGAGCAGTTCTTC. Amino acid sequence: CASSPPVGLAGVDEQFF.

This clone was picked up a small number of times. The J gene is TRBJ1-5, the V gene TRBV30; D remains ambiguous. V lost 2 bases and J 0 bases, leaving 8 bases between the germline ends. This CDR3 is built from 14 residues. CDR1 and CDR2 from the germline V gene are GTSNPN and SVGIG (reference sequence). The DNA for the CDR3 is TGTGCCTGGAGTTCCGGGAATAGCAATCAGCCCCAGCATTTT. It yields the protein CAWSSGNSNQPQHF. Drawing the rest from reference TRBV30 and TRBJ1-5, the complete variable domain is SQTIHQWPATLVQPVGSPLSLECTVEGTSNPNLYWYRQAAGRGLQLLFYSVGIGQISSEVPQNLSASRPQDRQFILSSKKLLLSDSGFYLCAWSSGNSNQPQHFGDGTRLSIL.

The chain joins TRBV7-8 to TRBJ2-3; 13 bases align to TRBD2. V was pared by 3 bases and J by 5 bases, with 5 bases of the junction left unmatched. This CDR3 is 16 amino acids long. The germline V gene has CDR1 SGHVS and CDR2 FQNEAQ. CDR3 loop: CASSLRLAGGLDTQYF. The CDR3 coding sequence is TGTGCCAGCAGCTTGAGACTAGCGGGAGGCTTAGATACGCAGTATTTT.

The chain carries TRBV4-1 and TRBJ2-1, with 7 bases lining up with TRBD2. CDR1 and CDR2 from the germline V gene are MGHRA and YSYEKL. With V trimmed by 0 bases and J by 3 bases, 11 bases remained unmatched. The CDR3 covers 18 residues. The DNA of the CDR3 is TGCGCCAGCAGCCAAGATCATAGGGCTAGCGGCCGCTACAATGAGCAGTTCTTC. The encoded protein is CASSQDHRASGRYNEQFF.

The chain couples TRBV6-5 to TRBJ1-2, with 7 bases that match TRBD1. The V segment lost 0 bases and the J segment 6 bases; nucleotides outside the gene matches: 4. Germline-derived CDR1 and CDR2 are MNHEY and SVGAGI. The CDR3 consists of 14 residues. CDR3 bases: TGTGCCAGCAGTTACTCGACAGGGTGGGATGGCTACACCTTC. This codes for CASSYSTGWDGYTF.

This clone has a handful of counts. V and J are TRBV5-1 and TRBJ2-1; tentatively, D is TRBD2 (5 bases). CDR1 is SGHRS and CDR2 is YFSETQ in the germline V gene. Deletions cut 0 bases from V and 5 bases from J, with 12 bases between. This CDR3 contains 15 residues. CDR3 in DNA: TGCGCCAGCAGCTTGGGAACAACTAGAAACAATGAGCAGTTCTTC. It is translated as CASSLGTTRNNEQFF.

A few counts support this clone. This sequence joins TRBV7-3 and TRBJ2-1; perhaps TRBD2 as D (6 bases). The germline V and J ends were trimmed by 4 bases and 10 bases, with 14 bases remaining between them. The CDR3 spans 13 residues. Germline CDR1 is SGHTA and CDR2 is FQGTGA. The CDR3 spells CASSSPTSGEQFF. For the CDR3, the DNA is TGTGCCAGCAGCTCGCCGACTAGTGGGGAGCAGTTCTTC.

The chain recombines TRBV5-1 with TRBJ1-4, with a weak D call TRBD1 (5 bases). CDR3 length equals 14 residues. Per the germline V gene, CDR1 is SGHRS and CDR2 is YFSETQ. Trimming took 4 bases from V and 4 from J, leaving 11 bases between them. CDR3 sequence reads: CASSVDRYNEKLFF. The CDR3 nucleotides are TGCGCCAGCAGCGTCGACAGATATAATGAAAAACTGTTTTTT.

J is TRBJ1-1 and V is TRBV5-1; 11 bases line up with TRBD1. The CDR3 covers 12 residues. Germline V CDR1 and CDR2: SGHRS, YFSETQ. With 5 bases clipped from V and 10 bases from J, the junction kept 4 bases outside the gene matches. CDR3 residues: CASRGQGGAAFF. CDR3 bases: TGCGCCAGCAGGGGACAGGGGGGTGCAGCTTTCTTT.